One sample yielded the 17 T cell receptor beta chains listed below, sequenced in a study of tumor and adjacent non-tumor tissue in lung cancer. RNA was extracted from bulk tissue without any cell sorting. The normal lung tissue was taken more than 3 cm from the tumor edge. Three rounds of nested PCR, following a modified ARM-PCR protocol, produced the TCRbeta library. TCRdb used MiXCR to reprocess the multiplex PCR reads, holding one entry per CDR3 protein. Of around 82,000 distinct CDR3 sequences in the sample, roughly 80% are singletons; the top ten hold approximately 55%. What was sequenced was distant non-tumor lung tissue. The origin of the receptors is a man in his fifties or sixties with non-small cell lung cancer.

This clonotype is medium-sized within its sample. The rearrangement joins TRBV6-5 to TRBJ2-1; 13 nucleotides agree with TRBD2. This CDR3 contains 14 residues. Losses at the gene ends were 6 bases for V and 8 bases for J; bases not matched to a gene: 4. Germline V CDR1 and CDR2: MNHEY, SVGAGI. The CDR3, as DNA: TGTGCCAGCAGACTAGCGGGAGGGAGGCATGAGCAGTTCTTC. Translation: CASRLAGGRHEQFF.

Comments on this clonotype: A read error is likely, as this CDR3 ends without the conserved phenylalanine or tryptophan. V is TRBV20-1 and J is TRBJ1-2; TRBD1 might be the D (6 bases). The CDR3 is made up of 12 amino acids. Trimming stripped 6 bases from V and 5 bases from J, with 13 bases between. Germline V gene data show CDR1 as DFQATT and CDR2 as SNEGSKA (reference sequence). CDR3 DNA: TGCAGTGCCTTTGTACAGGGTTATGGCTACACCTTA. Translated, it gives CSAFVQGYGYTL.

The rearrangement uses TRBV5-6 and TRBJ2-4; possibly TRBD2 for D (7 bases). From germline, CDR1 is SGHDT and CDR2 YYEEEE. The V and J ends lost 8 bases and 0 bases respectively, with 18 bases between them. The CDR3 has 16 residues. The CDR3 region is CARGLVGGVAKNIQYF. In DNA form, the CDR3 reads TGTGCCAGAGGACTAGTGGGGGGCGTAGCCAAAAACATTCAGTACTTC. Supplemented by reference TRBV5-6 and TRBJ2-4, the full variable domain reads DAGVTQSPTHLIKTRGQQVTLRCSPKSGHDTVSWYQQALGQGPQFIFQYYEEEERQRGNFPDRFSGHQFPNYSSELNVNALLLGDSALYLCARGLVGGVAKNIQYFGAGTRLSVL.

As for this clonotype: The CDR3 carries no conserved terminal phenylalanine or tryptophan, so it likely arises from a read error. The chain carries TRBV20-1 and TRBJ2-3; TRBD2 agrees at 13 bases. The CDR3 is 14 residues long. Germline CDR1 DFQATT, CDR2 SNEGSKA (reference sequence). J lost 7 bases, V lost 3 bases, and 4 bases had no gene match. The CDR3, as DNA: TGCAGTGCTAGGACTAGCGGGGGGCCAAATACGCAGTATTCT. Translated: CSARTSGGPNTQYS.

The V gene is TRBV20-1, the J gene TRBJ2-7; TRBD2 is a possible D gene (5 bases). This CDR3 region has 12 residues. CDR1 and CDR2 (germline): DFQATT, SNEGSKA (reference sequence). CDR3 bases: TGCATTACTAGTACGGTCACCTACGAGCAGTACTTC. Its translation is CITSTVTYEQYF.

On this clonotype: Because the CDR3 is missing its conserved closing phenylalanine or tryptophan, this is likely a read error. V gene TRBV27 combines with J gene TRBJ2-1, with TRBD2 matching 10 bases. This CDR3 has 17 amino acids. The junction had 11 bases not matched to a gene; V was cut back by 6 bases and J by 3 bases. Per the germline V gene, CDR1 is MNHEY and CDR2 is SMNVEV (reference sequence). The CDR3 here is CASRGGYGLADYNEQFL. CDR3 DNA sequence: TGTGCCAGCAGGGGGGGGTACGGACTAGCGGACTACAATGAGCAGTTCCTC.

This clonotype came up once. The conserved phenylalanine or tryptophan normally closing the CDR3 is absent here, so this likely arose from a read error. The chain is built from TRBV6-5 and TRBJ1-6; D might be TRBD1 (6 bases). The germline V and J ends were trimmed by 8 bases and 7 bases, with 12 bases remaining between them. CDR1 MNHEY and CDR2 SVGAGI come from the germline V gene. There are 13 residues in the CDR3. The CDR3 sequence is CASSGQSNSPLHS. The CDR3 DNA reads TGTGCCAGCTCAGGACAGTCCAATTCACCCCTCCACTCT.

This clonotype was counted a single time. This rearrangement joins TRBV20-1 to TRBJ2-7, with a weak D call TRBD1 (6 bases). The V end was cut by 7 bases, the J end by 9 bases, with 28 bases between. Per germline, CDR1 DFQATT and CDR2 SNEGSKA (reference sequence). This CDR3 region has 15 residues. DNA for the CDR3: TGCAGTGTTACCGACGTCCGGGACACCGGGCGGGCGCAGTACTTC. Residues: CSVTDVRDTGRAQYF.

A remark on this clonotype: A read error may produce the germline difference seen at one junction end. This sequence joins TRBV5-5 and TRBJ2-7; D is uncertain. The CDR3 is 14 amino acids. Germline V gene sequence: CDR1 SGHKS, CDR2 YYEKEE (reference sequence). CDR3 protein: CASSQNTHLYEQYF. The CDR3 DNA is TGTGCCAGCAGCCAAAACACGCACCTCTACGAACAGTACTTC. The variable domain in full, with the rest retrieved from reference TRBV5-5 and TRBJ2-7, is DAGVTQSPTHLIKTRGQQVTLRCSPISGHKSVSWYQQVLGQGPQFIFQYYEKEERGRGNFPDRFSARQFPNYSSELNVNALLLGDSALYLCASSQNTHLYEQYFGPGTRLTVT.

In its sample, this clonotype is medium-sized. The chain recombines TRBV6-1 with TRBJ1-3; weak D call: TRBD1 (5 bases). CDR3 length equals 13 residues. Trimming shortened V by 7 bases and J by 5 bases, and 12 bases separated the two germline ends. CDR1 and CDR2 from the germline V gene are MNHNS and SASEGT. CDR3 sequence: CASTSGNRNTIYF. The DNA for the CDR3 is TGTGCCAGCACTTCAGGGAATAGAAACACCATATATTTT.

This chain joins TRBV4-1 and TRBJ2-1; TRBD2 might be the D (5 bases). The CDR3 length is 15 residues. Germline V gives CDR1 MGHRA, CDR2 YSYEKL. Between the trimmed V and J ends, which lost 4 bases and 7 bases, there was a span of 17 bases. The CDR3 DNA reads as TGCGCCAGCAGCCCTGGTAGCGTGAAGCTAAATGAGCAGTTCTTC. It codes for CASSPGSVKLNEQFF.

About this clonotype: One junction end does not reproduce the germline sequence, and a read error may be involved. The rearrangement links TRBV4-1 to TRBJ2-1, with 10 nucleotides matching TRBD2. The germline V gene has CDR1 MGHRA and CDR2 YSYEKL. This CDR3 is 15 amino acids long. The CDR3 is CASNPGSGRLNEHFF. In DNA, the CDR3 is TGCGCCAGCAACCCTGGTAGCGGGAGGCTAAATGAGCACTTCTTC.

To note about this clonotype: Relative to the germline gene, one junction end is altered; a read error may explain this. The V gene is TRBV4-3, the J gene TRBJ1-3, with D unclear. The CDR3 is 16 residues long. Germline V gives CDR1 LGHNA, CDR2 YSLEER. In DNA, the CDR3 is TGCGCCAGCGGCGACCGGACGCGTGGCTCTGGAAACACCATGTATTTT. Translated: CASGDRTRGSGNTMYF.

This clonotype was seen at least ten times. The gene calls are TRBV28 and TRBJ2-7; D possibly matches TRBD1 or TRBD2 (5 bases each). The V end was cut by 8 bases, the J end by 3 bases, with 11 bases between. Looked up from germline, CDR1 is MDHEN and CDR2 is SYDVKM. The CDR3 consists of 12 residues. The CDR3 nucleotides are TGTGCCAGCCGGGTGGGGGTCTACGAGCAGTACTTC. Amino acids: CASRVGVYEQYF.

Concerning this clonotype: At one of its ends the junction is not consistent with the germline gene, which may arise from a read error. The chain combines TRBV6-1 with TRBJ1-2; D not certain. The CDR3 extends over 15 amino acids. Germline loops: CDR1 MNHNS, CDR2 SASEGT. The CDR3 protein is CVSRQIEVSNYGYTF. DNA for the CDR3: TGTGTCAGCAGACAAATAGAGGTATCAAACTATGGCTACACCTTC.

With respect to this clonotype: One end of the junction varies from germline; a read error may be responsible. The chain uses TRBV20-1 and TRBJ2-1; 10 bases are shared with TRBD2. The germline gives CDR1 DFQATT, CDR2 SNEGSKA (reference sequence). CDR3 length: 15 amino acids. The CDR3 nucleotides are TGCAGTGCTCTGGGACTAGCGAGCTCCTACAATGAGGAGATCTTC. Its protein product is CSALGLASSYNEEIF.

Of note for this clonotype: As the CDR3 is not closed by the conserved phenylalanine or tryptophan, this likely results from a read error. The CDR3 DNA reads TGTGCCAGCAGCTTGGGACTAGCCAAAAATATTCAGTACCTC. Translating it yields CASSLGLAKNIQYL. The chain combines TRBV12-3 or TRBV12-4 with TRBJ2-4; TRBD2 aligns across 9 bases. CDR3 length: 14 residues.